The 20 T cell receptor beta chains presented below share a single source sample, sequenced in a study of blood T cells in healthy people across ages. Primed by a sample-barcoded 5' primer and a J-beta primer mix, a second PCR proceeded for 7 to 11 cycles. TCRdb ran MiXCR on the 5' RACE reads and lists one entry per CDR3 protein. The sample comprises roughly 550,000 distinct CDR3 sequences, more than 20% of which are singletons, and approximately 8.7% rests with the top ten. These data also featured in a second study, about T cells of mothers and their children.

What was sequenced was blood. The receptors were gathered from a boy between 10 and 17 years old in good health.

There are a few counts of this clonotype. The junction does not match germline at one end; this may be a read error. The rearrangement joins TRBV13 to TRBJ1-1, with a possible D match to TRBD1 (5 bases). The CDR3 is 12 residues long. CDR1 and CDR2 from the germline V gene are PRHDT and FYEKMQ (reference sequence). CDR3 DNA: TGTGCCAGCAGCTTTTGGGGGACTGAAGCTTCCTTT. Translation gives CASSFWGTEASF. The full variable domain, completed using reference TRBV13 and TRBJ1-1, is AAGVIQSPRHLIKEKRETATLKCYPIPRHDTVYWYQQGPGQDPQFLISFYEKMQSDKGSIPDRFSAQQFSDYHSELNMSSLELGDSALYFCASSFWGTEASFGQGTRLTVV.

This clonotype was detected a few times. J is TRBJ1-4 and V is TRBV27; 8 bases line up with TRBD1. Trimming removed 5 bases from V and 6 bases from J; junction bases left unmatched: 8. The length of the CDR3 is 15 residues. Germline V CDR1 and CDR2: MNHEY, SMNVEV (reference sequence). The DNA of the CDR3 is TGTGCCAGCAGTCTGACAGGGGAGGGATATGAAAAACTGTTTTTT. It translates to CASSLTGEGYEKLFF.

This clonotype has just a few counts. The chain employs TRBV4-1 and TRBJ2-3, with TRBD2 matching over 9 bases. The CDR3 covers 15 residues. Looked up from germline, CDR1 is MGHRA and CDR2 is YSYEKL. V gave up 0 bases and J gave up 7 bases; unmatched junction bases: 5. The CDR3 DNA sequence: TGCGCCAGCAGCCAAGAAGGCGGGAGGGCCAATACGCAGTATTTT. Its protein product is CASSQEGGRANTQYF.

In its sample, this clonotype was seen many times. This sequence joins TRBV6-2 or TRBV6-3 and TRBJ2-5; D is undetermined. The J call may be mistaken, given a closer DNA end match to TRBJ2-7. The CDR3 runs to 13 residues. Germline CDR1 is MNHEY and CDR2 is SVGEGT. The CDR3 DNA reads as TGTGCCAGCAGTTACTCGGGCAACTACGAGCAGTACTTC. Translating gives CASSYSGNYEQYF.

This chain connects TRBV20-1 to TRBJ2-5, with D uncertain. Trimming removed 1 base at V and 1 base at J, with 7 bases between. CDR3 length equals 13 residues. Germline CDR1 is DFQATT and CDR2 is SNEGSKA (reference sequence). The CDR3 sequence is CSARGRSQETQYF. DNA of the CDR3: TGCAGTGCTAGAGGCCGTTCCCAAGAGACCCAGTACTTC.

The V call is TRBV9, the J call TRBJ2-5; 10 positions match TRBD1. This CDR3 has 15 amino acids. V lost 2 bases and J lost 2; bases outside the gene matches: 3. Germline lookup yields CDR1 SGDLS and CDR2 YYNGEE. CDR3 sequence reads: CASSVDRGNQETQYF. DNA of the CDR3: TGTGCCAGCAGCGTGGACAGGGGGAATCAAGAGACCCAGTACTTC.

This clonotype was detected a few times. J is TRBJ2-3 and V is TRBV20-1; D remains unclear. The ends were cut back, 4 bases at V and 4 bases at J, with 18 bases in the middle. There are 15 residues in the CDR3. The V gene's germline CDR1 is DFQATT and CDR2 SNEGSKA (reference sequence). CDR3 coding DNA: TGCAGTGCTACCCCAGCGATTCATTTATCAGATACGCAGTATTTT. Translation gives CSATPAIHLSDTQYF.

This clonotype was detected only a few times. The CDR3 bases are TGTGCCAGCAGCTTCGGGGGAGTAGACAGGGTCAAAAACATTCAGTACTTC. It encodes CASSFGGVDRVKNIQYF. The genes are TRBV7-2 and TRBJ2-4; perhaps TRBD1 as D (7 bases). The CDR3 length is 17 residues. Germline lookup yields CDR1 SGHTA and CDR2 FQGNSA. Trimming took 3 bases from V and 3 from J, leaving 18 bases between them.

J is TRBJ1-5 and V is TRBV7-4; weak D call: TRBD1 (6 bases). The germline CDR1 and CDR2 sequences are SGHVT and SQSDAQ. Trimming left V 2 bases short and J 1 base short, with 12 bases between. The CDR3 is 16 amino acids. The CDR3 sequence: CASSLYPGESNQPQHF. CDR3 in DNA: TGTGCCAGCAGCTTATATCCAGGGGAAAGCAATCAGCCCCAGCATTTT.

This clonotype was counted a few times. V usage is TRBV28 and J usage is TRBJ2-1; TRBD1 is a possible D gene (6 bases). V lost 8 bases to trimming and J lost 2 bases, with 13 bases between them. The CDR3 contains 14 residues. From germline, CDR1 is MDHEN and CDR2 SYDVKM. The CDR3 DNA reads as TGTGCCAGCCGGGTGGCAGGGGCCTACAATGAGCAGTTCTTC. Protein product: CASRVAGAYNEQFF.

The chain uses TRBV25-1 and TRBJ2-3, with 9 bases matching TRBD2. Germline V gene lookup returns CDR1 MGHDK and CDR2 SYGVNS. With 1 base clipped from V and 4 bases from J, the junction kept 6 bases outside the gene matches. This CDR3 region has 16 residues. In nucleotides, the CDR3 is TGTGCCAGCAGTGAATGGCGGGAGGGCCCGGCAGATACGCAGTATTTT. It codes for CASSEWREGPADTQYF. The whole variable domain, filled in from reference TRBV25-1 and TRBJ2-3, reads EADIYQTPRYLVIGTGKKITLECSQTMGHDKMYWYQQDPGMELHLIHYSYGVNSTEKGDLSSESTVSRIRTEHFPLTLESARPSHTSQYLCASSEWREGPADTQYFGPGTRLTVL.

The chain links TRBV13 to TRBJ1-4, with unresolved D. CDR1 and CDR2 (germline): PRHDT, FYEKMQ (reference sequence). This CDR3 is 14 amino acids long. Trimming shortened V by 5 bases and J by 0 bases, and 7 bases separated the two germline ends. CDR3 in DNA: TGTGCCAGCAGCCAGACGGCAACTAATGAAAAACTGTTTTTT. Its protein product is CASSQTATNEKLFF.

This clonotype showed up just a few times. V usage is TRBV3-1 and J usage is TRBJ2-3; a weak D match, TRBD1 (6 bases). The germline V gene encodes CDR1 LGHDT and CDR2 YNNKEL (reference sequence). The CDR3 contains 17 residues. The germline V and J ends were trimmed by 0 bases and 6 bases, with 19 bases remaining between them. CDR3 nucleotides: TGTGCCAGCAGCCAAGATTGGCCCAACACGCAGGGGGATACGCAGTATTTT. Its translation: CASSQDWPNTQGDTQYF.

There are many counts of this clonotype. CDR3 protein: CASSLATAGETQYF. The DNA for the CDR3 is TGTGCCAGCAGCTTAGCCACGGCGGGGGAGACCCAGTACTTC. The chain links TRBV7-9 to TRBJ2-5, with D possibly matching TRBD2 (6 bases). The CDR3 sequence is 14 residues long. V lost 0 bases, J lost 5 bases, and 10 bases lay in between. The germline CDR1 and CDR2 sequences are SEHNR and FQNEAQ (reference sequence).

This chain uses TRBV12-3 or TRBV12-4 with TRBJ2-3; D perhaps matches TRBD1 (5 bases). The CDR3 contains 17 residues. The germline V and J ends were trimmed by 2 bases and 2 bases, with 17 bases remaining between them. CDR3: CASSLTTGSPTTDTQYF. The DNA for the CDR3 is TGTGCCAGCAGTTTAACTACAGGAAGCCCCACCACAGATACGCAGTATTTT.

V and J are TRBV28 and TRBJ1-6, with D uncertain. V lost 5 bases to trimming and J lost 14 bases, with 19 bases between them. The germline CDR1 and CDR2 sequences are MDHEN and SYDVKM. This CDR3 has 14 amino acids. As DNA, the CDR3 is TGTGCCAGCAGTCCGTCCCCGGGAATCAATTCCCTCCACTTT. Amino acid sequence: CASSPSPGINSLHF.

The gene calls are TRBV4-3 and TRBJ2-5; tentatively, D is TRBD1 (6 bases). Germline assignment: CDR1 LGHNA and CDR2 YSLEER. The CDR3 length is 15 residues. The V end was cut by 0 bases, the J end by 0 bases, with 8 bases between. CDR3 bases: TGCGCCAGCAGCCAAGAATGGACAGACCAAGAGACCCAGTACTTC. Amino acid sequence: CASSQEWTDQETQYF.

The V and J genes are TRBV27 and TRBJ1-6, with no clear D. The CDR3 loop spans 17 amino acids. V was clipped by 6 bases and J by 0 bases, with 15 bases between them. Germline-derived CDR1 and CDR2 are MNHEY and SMNVEV (reference sequence). The DNA of the CDR3 is TGTGCCAGCAGCTTCTCTTGGACGAGCTCCTATAATTCACCCCTCCACTTT. This encodes CASSFSWTSSYNSPLHF.

This chain joins TRBV20-1 and TRBJ2-7; D is unresolved. In germline, CDR1 is DFQATT, CDR2 SNEGSKA (reference sequence). This CDR3 spans 11 amino acids. The V and J ends lost 3 bases and 2 bases respectively, with 5 bases between them. The CDR3 DNA sequence: TGCAGTGCTAGTCCAGCCTACGAGCAGTACTTC. Protein: CSASPAYEQYF.

This chain connects TRBV4-3 to TRBJ2-2; D tentatively fits TRBD1 or TRBD2 (5 bases each). V shed 0 bases and J shed 7 bases, with 12 bases lying between them. CDR1 LGHNA and CDR2 YSLEER come from the germline V gene. The CDR3 loop spans 15 amino acids. Here the CDR3 DNA reads TGCGCCAGCAGCCAAGATCGTCCTGGGGGCGGGGAGCTGTTTTTT. Translation: CASSQDRPGGGELFF.